A single sample gave rise to the 15 T cell receptor beta chains below, sequenced in a study of T cells in Graves' hyperthyroidism and ophthalmopathy. RNA transcripts were the template for amplifying TCR beta CDR3 regions. HTBI primers were employed in a first-round RT-PCR of the TCR CDR3. TCRdb fed the multiplex PCR reads into MiXCR, producing one record per CDR3 protein. Of fewer than 550,000 distinct CDR3 sequences listed, around a quarter were seen once; the top ten hold 11%. The sequencing sample was made of blood. These receptors all stem from a woman in her thirties with Graves' ophthalmopathy.

This clonotype was seen at least ten times. The V call is TRBV12-5, the J call TRBJ1-5; possibly TRBD1 for D (6 bases). Between the trimmed V and J ends, which lost 1 base and 9 bases, there was a span of 10 bases. The CDR3 runs to 13 residues. Per the germline V gene, CDR1 is LGHNT and CDR2 is FRNRAP. CDR3 in DNA: TGTGCTAGTGGTTTGGGGCAGGGGCTGCCCCAGCATTTT. Encoded protein: CASGLGQGLPQHF.

This clonotype was seen many times. The chain has TRBV6-1 and TRBJ2-7, with D hard to call. V was pared by 2 bases and J by 1 base, with 9 bases between. The CDR3 runs 14 residues. Germline CDR1 and CDR2: MNHNS and SASEGT. The CDR3 nucleotides are TGTGCCAGCAGTGAACCTTCCCCTTCCTACGAGCAGTACTTC. This translates into CASSEPSPSYEQYF.

This clonotype was seen at least ten times. The CDR3 loop is CASSYSNRIFRTGADGYTF. As DNA, the CDR3 is TGTGCCAGCAGTTACTCGAATAGGATTTTTCGGACAGGGGCGGATGGCTACACCTTC. The rearrangement uses TRBV6-2 or TRBV6-3 and TRBJ1-2, with TRBD1 matching over 9 bases. This CDR3 is built from 19 residues. V shed 0 bases, J shed 6 bases, and the junction held 17 bases outside the gene matches. Germline V gene data show CDR1 as MNHEY and CDR2 as SVGEGT.

This sequence joins TRBV7-3 and TRBJ2-7; 7 bases line up with TRBD1. CDR3 length equals 14 residues. J lost 6 bases, V lost 7 bases, and 12 bases had no gene match. Germline CDR1 reads SGHTA; CDR2 reads FQGTGA. The chain's CDR3 is CASNLSGGRGEQYF. The DNA of the CDR3 is TGTGCCAGCAACTTGTCAGGGGGTCGGGGCGAGCAGTACTTC.

Notes on this clonotype: A clone one base away is much larger, so this may be a read error. The chain carries TRBV19 and TRBJ1-2; TRBD1 matches 7 bases. Germline V lookup: CDR1 LNHDA, CDR2 SQIVND (reference sequence). The junction had 13 bases not matched to a gene; V was cut back by 6 bases and J by 9 bases. The CDR3 runs to 14 residues. The DNA of the CDR3 is TGTGCCAGTAGCACAACGGGACAGAACTCTAGCTACACCTTC. This sequence encodes CASSTTGQNSSYTF.

This clonotype was found a few times. The rearrangement uses TRBV7-8 and TRBJ1-2; 8 positions match TRBD1. The CDR3 spans 15 residues. The trim removed 2 bases at V and 7 bases at J, leaving 9 bases unmatched. Germline values: CDR1 SGHVS, CDR2 FQNEAQ. CDR3 amino acids: CASSLLDRGVGGYTF. As DNA, the CDR3 is TGTGCCAGCAGCTTATTAGACAGGGGAGTGGGTGGCTACACCTTC.

This clonotype was recorded many times. The chain employs TRBV27 and TRBJ1-4; maybe TRBD1 (6 bases). V lost 5 bases to trimming and J lost 4 bases, with 14 bases between them. Germline V lookup: CDR1 MNHEY, CDR2 SMNVEV (reference sequence). This CDR3 has 15 residues. The CDR3 sequence is CASSPQGIDNEKLFF. CDR3 nucleotides: TGTGCCAGCAGTCCCCAGGGGATTGATAATGAAAAACTGTTTTTT.

This clonotype occurred many times. The J gene is TRBJ1-5, the V gene TRBV19; 8 nucleotides align to TRBD1. The CDR3 covers 16 residues. V lost 7 bases, J lost 0 bases, and 8 bases stayed unmatched. Germline V gene sequence: CDR1 LNHDA, CDR2 SQIVND (reference sequence). This CDR3 reads CASTQTGGTSNQPQHF. The CDR3 nucleotides are TGTGCCAGTACCCAAACAGGGGGGACTAGCAATCAGCCCCAGCATTTT.

The CDR3 region has the DNA TGTGCCAGCAGTGGGGGGACAGGGGGCTCATCTGGGGCCCAGCATTTT. Its translation: CASSGGTGGSSGAQHF. This rearrangement joins TRBV12-3 or TRBV12-4 to TRBJ1-5, with 12 bases identical to TRBD1. After removal of 5 bases from V and 11 bases from J, the junction contained 13 bases not matched to a gene. The CDR3 extends over 16 amino acids.

This clonotype was observed a few times. The rearrangement uses TRBV4-1 and TRBJ1-3; 10 positions match TRBD1. This CDR3 has 20 residues. CDR1 and CDR2 (germline): MGHRA, YSYEKL. V trimming: 3 bases; J trimming: 8 bases; junction bases outside the gene matches: 22. CDR3 sequence reads: CASSHRITGTGDAKVDTIYF. For the CDR3, the DNA is TGCGCCAGCAGCCACCGCATAACCGGGACAGGGGATGCAAAGGTGGACACCATATATTTT.

There are many counts of this clonotype. The chain links TRBV7-9 to TRBJ2-6; 9 positions agree with TRBD1. The CDR3 sequence is 19 residues long. Germline values: CDR1 SEHNR, CDR2 FQNEAQ (reference sequence). V shed 4 bases and J 3 bases; nucleotides not matched to a gene: 13. CDR3 sequence reads: CASSSLETGGVFGANVLTF. DNA for the CDR3: TGTGCCAGCAGCTCCTTGGAGACAGGGGGAGTCTTTGGGGCCAACGTCCTGACTTTC.

This clonotype was counted at least ten times. The V gene is TRBV30, the J gene TRBJ2-2, with D perhaps matching TRBD2 (6 bases). V gave up 7 bases and J gave up 3 bases, with 15 bases separating them. The germline V gene has CDR1 GTSNPN and CDR2 SVGIG (reference sequence). This CDR3 is 14 amino acids long. Here the CDR3 DNA reads TGTGCCTTACAACGAGGGGAGGACACCGGGGAGCTGTTTTTT. Translated: CALQRGEDTGELFF.

This clonotype was seen many times. The chain employs TRBV5-1 and TRBJ1-1; D possibly corresponds to TRBD1 (5 bases). CDR3 size: 15 residues. V lost 4 bases, J lost 4 bases, and 17 bases lay in between. Per germline, CDR1 SGHRS and CDR2 YFSETQ. This chain's CDR3 is CASSPDGASGTEAFF. The DNA for the CDR3 is TGCGCCAGCAGCCCGGACGGGGCCTCGGGCACTGAAGCTTTCTTT.

The chain employs TRBV29-1 and TRBJ2-5; maybe TRBD2 (6 bases). V dropped 1 base and J dropped 5 bases, with 23 bases sitting between them. CDR1 is SQVTM and CDR2 is ANQGSEA in the germline V gene. The CDR3 contains 17 residues. The CDR3 coding sequence is TGCAGCGTTGAAGTTCGGTCCCCGAAAGGAGGGACGGAGACCCAGTACTTC. Its protein is CSVEVRSPKGGTETQYF. The variable domain in full, with the rest retrieved from reference TRBV29-1 and TRBJ2-5, is SAVISQKPSRDICQRGTSLTIQCQVDSQVTMMFWYRQQPGQSLTLIATANQGSEATYESGFVIDKFPISRPNLTFSTLTVSNMSPEDSSIYLCSVEVRSPKGGTETQYFGPGTRLLVL.

This clonotype was counted a single time. V and J are TRBV5-1 and TRBJ1-2; no clear D. Looked up from germline, CDR1 is SGHRS and CDR2 is YFSETQ. The CDR3 consists of 16 residues. Trimming shortened V by 0 bases and J by 4 bases, and 16 bases separated the two germline ends. CDR3: CASSLGRDGGRYGYTF. The CDR3 DNA sequence: TGCGCCAGCAGCTTGGGGAGGGATGGTGGGCGCTATGGCTACACCTTC.